This TCR beta chain emerged from a study of blood T cells in healthy people across ages. Study-wide results and caveats: TCR beta diversity was tightly associated with the proportion of naive T cells. No conclusive comparison of naive versus antigen-experienced cells was possible with unsorted PBMCs.

As for this clonotype: Its antigen is unidentified.

Extractions gave at least 5.5 micrograms of total RNA per sample. CDR1 is SGHRS and CDR2 is YFSETQ in the germline V gene. V was clipped by 4 bases and J by 6 bases; unmatched bases: 8. This CDR3 is built from 15 residues. The second PCR ran roughly 6 to 11 cycles with a sample-barcoded 5' primer and J-beta primers. Using its own MiXCR run on the 5' RACE reads, TCRdb lists one record per CDR3 protein. The repertoire consists of 1.8 million or so distinct CDR3 sequences, with approximately 40% occurring once and the leading ten covering roughly 23%. The sequence derives from a human donor in good health. The V gene is TRBV5-1, the J gene TRBJ1-1; 11 nucleotides agree with TRBD1. The sample taken for sequencing was blood. For the CDR3, the DNA is TGCGCCAGCAGCCCTGGACAGGGGGCGAATGCTGAAGCTTTCTTT. As protein: CASSPGQGANAEAFF.